These T cell receptor beta chains were read from a single sample in a study of blood T cell repertoires in COVID-19. The method was immunoSEQ multiplex PCR; TCRdb's version includes in-frame clones alone and lacks a portion of them. The sample includes approximately 280,000 clones, approximately 86% of them seen just once. Sequenced material: peripheral blood. Receptors were obtained from a woman in her 30s who had recovered from COVID-19. CDR3s leave out the opening cysteine and the closing phenylalanine or tryptophan.

V	J	CDR3
TRBV10-3	TRBJ1-6	AISGEGRAHSPLH
TRBV2	TRBJ2-2	ASSEVGGMTGELF
TRBV7-2	TRBJ2-3	ASSLGVGLAGADTQY
TRBV27	TRBJ2-7	ASRWTAGGPHEQY
TRBV25-1	TRBJ1-6	ASSDPDREPLH
TRBV6-1	TRBJ1-5	ASSDQTGSNQPQH
TRBV19	TRBJ1-1	ASSLGTTNTEAF
TRBV28	TRBJ2-3	ASSLIGEPVLTDTQY
TRBV19	TRBJ2-7	ASSPGGAISEQY
TRBV5-6	TRBJ2-1	ASSLEVGDSYNEQF
TRBV3-1/TRBV3-2	TRBJ2-2	ASSLGQGSAGELF
TRBV29-1	TRBJ1-5	SVEAGGGQPQH
TRBV5-4	TRBJ2-7	ASSLSGTSGKEQY
TRBV6-1	TRBJ2-1	ASSEAGGGPDNEQF
TRBV2	TRBJ1-1	ASSEAPWSQGTEAF
TRBV30	TRBJ2-2	AWGTGRGTGELF
TRBV5-6	TRBJ1-2	ASSLAQGDYGYT
TRBV18	TRBJ1-1	ASSPLMNTEAF
TRBV7-7	TRBJ2-5	ASSASGGETQY
TRBV6-5	TRBJ2-7	ASSLTGGVSYEQY
TRBV6-1	TRBJ2-2	ASSEARGANTGELF
TRBV7-3	TRBJ2-2	ASSSRRGTGVTGELF
TRBV29-1	TRBJ2-1	SVGANNYNEQF
TRBV11-3	TRBJ2-1	ASSLSGQSTYNEQF